The T cell receptor beta chain under discussion was sequenced for a study of T-cell reconstitution after alpha-beta-depleted transplantation in children. During its preparation, the TCRbeta library received unique molecular identifiers. TCRdb ran MiXCR on the PCR reads and lists one entry per CDR3 protein. There are about 500,000 distinct CDR3 sequences in the sample; 32% occur only once, and roughly 2.5% lies in the top ten. This clonotype has more than one count but fewer than ten. This CDR3 comprises 19 residues. This specimen consisted of PBMCs from the stem cell graft donor, obtained from the stem cell graft. The chain is built from TRBV21-1 and TRBJ1-2. TRBV21-1 represents a pseudogene. The receptor comes from a human donor who donated a stem cell graft to a child with aplastic anemia. CDR3 sequence reads: CASSKEVVVWAGRFYGYTF. The CDR3 DNA reads TGTGCCAGCAGCAAAGAGGTGGTGGTTTGGGCAGGACGCTTCTATGGCTACACCTTC.